This T cell receptor beta chain was documented in a study of shared clonotypes between healthy human individuals. Looking at the study overall: Three plates each covered CD4 naive and memory; CD8 naive two, CD8 memory one.

Worth noting for this clone: The antigen remains undetermined.

Study-level results: On the whole, naive subsets had larger estimated richness than memory subsets had.

As defined, naive CD8 cells were CD45RO-negative and positively selected for CCR7, with terminally differentiated effector memory CD45RA+ cells excluded. Several immunoSEQ plates held equal portions of the genomic DNA taken from each subset. Template for every sorted-subset replicate PCR totaled around 210 ng DNA, around 33,000 T cell genomes. The method was immunoSEQ multiplex PCR; TCRdb's version includes in-frame clones alone and lacks a portion of them. This table has 550,000 to 650,000 clones, 95% to 97% appearing once. Germline V gives CDR1 SGHTA, CDR2 FQGNSA. V was trimmed by 2 bases and J by 0 bases, leaving 8 bases between them. The CDR3 extends over 14 amino acids.

The sample taken for sequencing was naive CD8+ T cells sorted from blood. V usage is TRBV7-2 and J usage is TRBJ2-7; D remains ambiguous. This TCR was sampled from a woman in her thirties in good health. The CDR3 coding sequence is TGTGCCAGCAGCTTACCAGGTACCTCCTACGAGCAGTACTTC. This codes for CASSLPGTSYEQYF. The whole variable domain, remainder taken from reference TRBV7-2 and TRBJ2-7, is GAGVSQSPSNKVTEKGKDVELRCDPISGHTALYWYRQSLGQGLEFLIYFQGNSAPDKSGLPSDRFSAERTGGSVSTLTIQRTQQEDSAVYLCASSLPGTSYEQYFGPGTRLTVT.